Sequencing of this T cell receptor (beta chain) was carried out in a study of blood T cell repertoires in COVID-19. V was cut by 0 bases and J by 4 bases, with 3 bases left in between. The V gene's germline CDR1 is DFQATT and CDR2 SNEGSKA (reference sequence). The length of the CDR3 is 11 residues. Data came from immunoSEQ multiplex PCR; TCRdb stores just in-frame clones and leaves some out. Of some 290,000 clones in the sample, about nine tenths were seen once. Notes on this clone: Other DNA sequences from this sample encode an identical CDR3 as well.

The sample comprised peripheral blood. The chain recombines TRBV20-1 with TRBJ2-5; D remains ambiguous. This TCR was recovered from a woman aged 25 to 39 with COVID-19, enrolled during active disease. In DNA form, the CDR3 reads TGCAGTGCTAGAGATCGAGAGACCCAGTACTTC. This gives the protein CSARDRETQYF.